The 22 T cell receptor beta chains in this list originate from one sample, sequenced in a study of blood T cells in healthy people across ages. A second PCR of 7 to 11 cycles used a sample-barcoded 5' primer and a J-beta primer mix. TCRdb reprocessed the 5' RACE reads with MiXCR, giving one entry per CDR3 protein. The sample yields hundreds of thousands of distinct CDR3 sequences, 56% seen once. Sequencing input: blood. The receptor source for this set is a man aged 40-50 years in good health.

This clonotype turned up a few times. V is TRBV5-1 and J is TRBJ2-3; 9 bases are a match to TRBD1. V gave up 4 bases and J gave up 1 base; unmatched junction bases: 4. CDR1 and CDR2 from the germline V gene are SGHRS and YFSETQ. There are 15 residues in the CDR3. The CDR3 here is CASSPGDRGTDTQYF. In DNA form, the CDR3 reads TGCGCCAGCAGCCCCGGGGACAGGGGCACAGATACGCAGTATTTT.

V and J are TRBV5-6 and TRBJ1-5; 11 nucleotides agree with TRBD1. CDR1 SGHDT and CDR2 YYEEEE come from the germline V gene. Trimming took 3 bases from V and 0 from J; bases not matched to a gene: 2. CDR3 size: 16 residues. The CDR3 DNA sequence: TGTGCCAGCAGCTGGGACAGGGGGATTAGCAATCAGCCCCAGCATTTT. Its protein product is CASSWDRGISNQPQHF.

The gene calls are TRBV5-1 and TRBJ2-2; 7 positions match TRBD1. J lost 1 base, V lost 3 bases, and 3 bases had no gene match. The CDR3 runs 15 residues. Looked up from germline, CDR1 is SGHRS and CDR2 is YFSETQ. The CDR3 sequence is CASSSDRLNTGELFF. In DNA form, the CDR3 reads TGCGCCAGCAGCTCGGACAGGTTGAACACCGGGGAGCTGTTTTTT.

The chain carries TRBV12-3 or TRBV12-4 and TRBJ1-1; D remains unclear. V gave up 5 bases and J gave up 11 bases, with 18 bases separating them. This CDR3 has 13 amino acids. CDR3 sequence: CASSPGGPSGAFF. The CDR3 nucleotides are TGTGCCAGCAGTCCCGGAGGGCCATCGGGGGCTTTCTTT.

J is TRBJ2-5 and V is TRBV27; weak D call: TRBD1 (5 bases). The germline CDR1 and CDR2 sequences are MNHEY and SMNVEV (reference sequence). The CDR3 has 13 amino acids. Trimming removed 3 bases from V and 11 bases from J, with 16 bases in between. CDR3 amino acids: CASSLGNRYEQYF. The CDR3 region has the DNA TGTGCCAGCAGTTTGGGGAACAGGTATGAGCAGTACTTC.

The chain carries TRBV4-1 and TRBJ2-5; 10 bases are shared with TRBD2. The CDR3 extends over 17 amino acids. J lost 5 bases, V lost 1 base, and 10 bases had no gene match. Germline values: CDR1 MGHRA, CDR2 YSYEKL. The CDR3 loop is CASSQGTSGASLETQYF. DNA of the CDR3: TGCGCCAGCAGCCAAGGGACTAGCGGAGCAAGTTTGGAGACCCAGTACTTC.

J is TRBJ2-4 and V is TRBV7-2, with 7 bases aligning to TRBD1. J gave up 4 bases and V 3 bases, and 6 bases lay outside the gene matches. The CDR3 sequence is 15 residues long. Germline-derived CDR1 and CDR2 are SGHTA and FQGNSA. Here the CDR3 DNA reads TGTGCCAGCAGCTTCTTTGGCAGGGGGAAAAACATTCAGTACTTC. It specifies CASSFFGRGKNIQYF. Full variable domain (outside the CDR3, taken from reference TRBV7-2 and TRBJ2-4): GAGVSQSPSNKVTEKGKDVELRCDPISGHTALYWYRQSLGQGLEFLIYFQGNSAPDKSGLPSDRFSAERTGGSVSTLTIQRTQQEDSAVYLCASSFFGRGKNIQYFGAGTRLSVL.

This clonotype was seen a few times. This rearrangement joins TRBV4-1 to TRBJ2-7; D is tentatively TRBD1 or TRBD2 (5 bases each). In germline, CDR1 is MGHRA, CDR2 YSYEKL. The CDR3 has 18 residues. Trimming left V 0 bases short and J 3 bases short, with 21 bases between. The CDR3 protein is CASSQDMVSGTTSYEQYF. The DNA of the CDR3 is TGCGCCAGCAGCCAAGATATGGTCTCTGGGACGACGAGCTACGAGCAGTACTTC.

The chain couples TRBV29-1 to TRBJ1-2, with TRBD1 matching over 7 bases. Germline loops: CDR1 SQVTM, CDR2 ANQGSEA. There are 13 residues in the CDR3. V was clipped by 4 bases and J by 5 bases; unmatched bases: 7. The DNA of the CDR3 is TGCAGCGTTGGAGCCCAGGGGGTTTATGGCTACACCTTC. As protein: CSVGAQGVYGYTF.

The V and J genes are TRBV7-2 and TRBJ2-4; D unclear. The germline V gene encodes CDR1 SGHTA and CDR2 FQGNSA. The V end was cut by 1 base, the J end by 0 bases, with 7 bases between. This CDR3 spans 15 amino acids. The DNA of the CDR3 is TGTGCCAGCAGCTTAGAAGCTCTAGCCAAAAACATTCAGTACTTC. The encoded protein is CASSLEALAKNIQYF. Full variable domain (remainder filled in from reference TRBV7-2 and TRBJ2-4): GAGVSQSPSNKVTEKGKDVELRCDPISGHTALYWYRQSLGQGLEFLIYFQGNSAPDKSGLPSDRFSAERTGGSVSTLTIQRTQQEDSAVYLCASSLEALAKNIQYFGAGTRLSVL.

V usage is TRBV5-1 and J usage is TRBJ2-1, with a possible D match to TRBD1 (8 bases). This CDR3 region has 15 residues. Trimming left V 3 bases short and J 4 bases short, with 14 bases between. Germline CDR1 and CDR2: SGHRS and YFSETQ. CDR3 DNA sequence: TGCGCCAGCAGCTGGGGGGGGACAGGTTACAATGAGCAGTTCTTC. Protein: CASSWGGTGYNEQFF.

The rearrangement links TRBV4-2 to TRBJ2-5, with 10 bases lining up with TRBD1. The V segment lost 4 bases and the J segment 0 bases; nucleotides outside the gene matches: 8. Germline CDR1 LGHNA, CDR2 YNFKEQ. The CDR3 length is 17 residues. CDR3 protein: CASSPAWDRGHQETQYF. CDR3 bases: TGTGCCAGCAGCCCCGCTTGGGACAGGGGTCACCAAGAGACCCAGTACTTC.

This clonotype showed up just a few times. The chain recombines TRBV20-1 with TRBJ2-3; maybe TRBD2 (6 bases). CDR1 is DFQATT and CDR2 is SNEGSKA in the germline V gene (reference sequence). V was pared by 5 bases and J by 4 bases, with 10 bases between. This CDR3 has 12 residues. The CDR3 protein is CSAGGVADTQYF. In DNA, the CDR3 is TGCAGTGCTGGAGGGGTTGCAGATACGCAGTATTTT.

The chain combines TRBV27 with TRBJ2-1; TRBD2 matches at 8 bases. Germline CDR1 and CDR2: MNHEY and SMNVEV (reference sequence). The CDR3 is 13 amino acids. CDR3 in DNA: TGTGCTTCGGGAGGGCCCGAGGACAATGAGCAGTTCTTC. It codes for CASGGPEDNEQFF.

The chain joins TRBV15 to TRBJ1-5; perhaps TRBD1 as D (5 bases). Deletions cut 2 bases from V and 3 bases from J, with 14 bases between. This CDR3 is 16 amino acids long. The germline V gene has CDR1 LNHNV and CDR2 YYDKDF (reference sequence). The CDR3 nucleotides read TGTGCCACCAGCAGACCCTACGGGGGGAACAATCAGCCCCAGCATTTT. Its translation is CATSRPYGGNNQPQHF.

CDR3 amino acids: CASSFFATNEKLFF. CDR3 DNA: TGTGCCAGCAGTTTTTTTGCAACTAATGAAAAACTGTTTTTT. The chain carries TRBV27 and TRBJ1-4; D gene unclear. V lost 3 bases and J 0 bases, leaving 5 bases between the germline ends. Germline V gene lookup returns CDR1 MNHEY and CDR2 SMNVEV (reference sequence). CDR3 length equals 14 residues.

The CDR3 here is CASSRTEGETQYF. Here the CDR3 DNA reads TGTGCCAGCAGCAGGACAGAGGGGGAGACCCAGTACTTC. V gene TRBV7-2 combines with J gene TRBJ2-5, with D tentatively TRBD1 (6 bases). V was pared by 5 bases and J by 5 bases, with 12 bases between. Germline CDR1 reads SGHTA; CDR2 reads FQGNSA. The CDR3 consists of 13 residues. Combining the CDR3 with reference TRBV7-2 and TRBJ2-5 gives the whole variable domain GAGVSQSPSNKVTEKGKDVELRCDPISGHTALYWYRQSLGQGLEFLIYFQGNSAPDKSGLPSDRFSAERTGGSVSTLTIQRTQQEDSAVYLCASSRTEGETQYFGPGTRLLVL.

The CDR3 spells CASSPRSEAFF. The CDR3 DNA sequence: TGTGCCAGCAGCCCCCGCTCCGAAGCTTTCTTT. The V call is TRBV11-1, the J call TRBJ1-1; D unresolved. CDR1 is SGHAT, CDR2 FQDESV, per germline (reference sequence). This CDR3 region has 11 residues. V lost 5 bases and J 8 bases, leaving 9 bases between the germline ends.

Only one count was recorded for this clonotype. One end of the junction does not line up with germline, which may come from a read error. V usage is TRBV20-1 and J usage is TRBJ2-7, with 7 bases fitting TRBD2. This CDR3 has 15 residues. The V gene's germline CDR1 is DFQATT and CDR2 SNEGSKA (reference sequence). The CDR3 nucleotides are TGCAGTGCTAGACCTACTAGCGACTACCCCTACGAACAGTACTTC. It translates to CSARPTSDYPYEQYF.

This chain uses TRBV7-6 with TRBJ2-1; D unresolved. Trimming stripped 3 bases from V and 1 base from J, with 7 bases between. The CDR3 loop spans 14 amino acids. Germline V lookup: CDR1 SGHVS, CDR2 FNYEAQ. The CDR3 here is CASSFKASYNEQFF. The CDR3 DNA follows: TGTGCCAGCAGCTTTAAGGCTTCCTACAATGAGCAGTTCTTC.

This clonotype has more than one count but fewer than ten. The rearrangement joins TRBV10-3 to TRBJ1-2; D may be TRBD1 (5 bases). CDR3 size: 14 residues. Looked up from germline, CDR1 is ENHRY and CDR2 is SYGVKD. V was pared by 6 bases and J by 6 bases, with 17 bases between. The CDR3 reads CAIRRDEAAHGYTF. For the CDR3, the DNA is TGTGCCATCAGGCGGGACGAAGCAGCCCATGGCTACACCTTC.

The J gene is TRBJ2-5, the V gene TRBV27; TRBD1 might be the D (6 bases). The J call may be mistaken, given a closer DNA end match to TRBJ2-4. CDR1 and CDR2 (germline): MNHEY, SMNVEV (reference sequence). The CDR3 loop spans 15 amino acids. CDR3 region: CASSSTGMTKNIQYF. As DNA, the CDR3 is TGTGCCAGCAGTTCCACAGGGATGACCAAAAACATTCAGTACTTC.